This T cell receptor (beta chain) appears in the sequencing data of a study of regulatory T cells in long-lasting Graves disease. Germline V CDR1 and CDR2: SEHNR, FQNEAQ (reference sequence). With V trimmed by 5 bases and J by 6 bases, 9 bases remained unmatched. This CDR3 region has 15 residues. This clonotype occurred many times. HTBI primers from iRepertoire and Arm-PCR of CDR3 regions yielded the TCR beta libraries. TCRdb independently ran MiXCR on the multiplex PCR reads; one entry per CDR3 protein. Among approximately 440,000 distinct CDR3 sequences listed, 15% to 20% were seen once. Noted time point: newly diagnosed GD, antithyroid drugs for less than 3 months. PBMC-extracted RNA yielded the TCR library. This sample was also put to use in a study of T cells in Graves' hyperthyroidism and ophthalmopathy.

The V and J genes are TRBV7-9 and TRBJ2-7; 11 nucleotides line up with TRBD1. This receptor was taken from a man between 40 and 49 years old with Graves disease. Sequences were derived from peripheral blood mononuclear cells (PBMCs), sampled at new diagnosis, from a patient treated with antithyroid drugs. CDR3 DNA sequence: TGTGCCAGCAGCAGCAGGACAGGGGGCTTCGGCGAGCAGTACTTC. This codes for CASSSRTGGFGEQYF.